A single sample is the source of the 29 T cell receptor beta chains below, sequenced in a study of cytomegalovirus exposure and HLA in healthy donors. The table came from immunoSEQ multiplex PCR; TCRdb's copy has only in-frame clones and leaves some out. Among roughly 260,000 clones listed, roughly 89% were seen once. Sequences were obtained from PBMCs. These TCRs come from a man between 18 and 29 years old in good health and CMV-seronegative.

The chain uses TRBV27 and TRBJ2-6; D call uncertain. Germline CDR1 reads MNHEY; CDR2 reads SMNVEV (reference sequence). The CDR3 consists of 15 residues. V shed 1 base and J shed 0 bases, with 4 bases lying between them. The CDR3 DNA reads as TGTGCCAGCAGTTTATTCTTCTCTGGGGCCAACGTCCTGACTTTC. Its translation: CASSLFFSGANVLTF.

J is TRBJ1-1 and V is TRBV10-3, with a tentative D call TRBD1 (6 bases). V was clipped by 8 bases and J by 5 bases, with 12 bases between them. CDR1 and CDR2 (germline): ENHRY, SYGVKD. The CDR3 is made up of 12 amino acids. The CDR3 DNA reads TGTGCCATCCGGGGGGCGAATACTGAAGCTTTCTTT. It encodes CAIRGANTEAFF.

CDR3 loop: CASRTGTSGYEQYF. The CDR3 DNA follows: TGTGCCAGCAGAACCGGGACTAGTGGTTACGAGCAGTACTTC. V usage is TRBV28 and J usage is TRBJ2-7; 8 bases are a match to TRBD2. Germline lookup yields CDR1 MDHEN and CDR2 SYDVKM. V gave up 6 bases and J gave up 4 bases; unmatched junction bases: 8. CDR3 size: 14 residues.

The CDR3 nucleotides read TGTGCCAGCAGCTTAGGGGGCCCAGGGACTGAAGCTTTCTTT. Amino acid sequence: CASSLGGPGTEAFF. This chain uses TRBV7-2 with TRBJ1-1; D might be TRBD1 (5 bases). Between the trimmed V and J ends, which lost 1 base and 5 bases, there was a span of 11 bases. Germline lookup yields CDR1 SGHTA and CDR2 FQGNSA. The CDR3 runs to 14 residues. Looking up the rest from reference TRBV7-2 and TRBJ1-1 gives the full variable domain: GAGVSQSPSNKVTEKGKDVELRCDPISGHTALYWYRQSLGQGLEFLIYFQGNSAPDKSGLPSDRFSAERTGGSVSTLTIQRTQQEDSAVYLCASSLGGPGTEAFFGQGTRLTVV.

The chain combines TRBV27 with TRBJ2-5; D perhaps matches TRBD2 (6 bases). Germline assignment: CDR1 MNHEY and CDR2 SMNVEV (reference sequence). CDR3 length: 13 amino acids. V was cut by 6 bases and J by 5 bases, with 13 bases left in between. For the CDR3, the DNA is TGTGCCAGCAGATCGCTGGGGGGTGAGACCCAGTACTTC. It yields the protein CASRSLGGETQYF.

The chain has TRBV5-4 and TRBJ1-2; D not resolved. V shed 0 bases and J shed 1 base, with 7 bases lying between them. CDR1 SGHNT and CDR2 YYREEE come from the germline V gene (reference sequence). CDR3 length: 14 residues. CDR3 protein: CASSLGQDNYGYTF. In DNA, the CDR3 is TGTGCCAGCAGCTTGGGGCAGGATAACTATGGCTACACCTTC. Drawing the rest from reference TRBV5-4 and TRBJ1-2, the complete variable domain is ETGVTQSPTHLIKTRGQQVTLRCSSQSGHNTVSWYQQALGQGPQFIFQYYREEENGRGNFPPRFSGLQFPNYSSELNVNALELDDSALYLCASSLGQDNYGYTFGSGTRLTVV.

The CDR3: CASSSAGTDYEQYF. CDR3 DNA: TGCGCCAGCAGCTCCGCCGGGACAGACTACGAGCAGTACTTC. The chain carries TRBV5-1 and TRBJ2-7; 7 bases match TRBD1. Unmatched junction bases numbered 6, after V lost 3 bases and J lost 3 bases. This CDR3 has 14 amino acids. Germline CDR1 and CDR2: SGHRS and YFSETQ.

The CDR3 region is CASSSGLAGGRGDRFF. CDR3 nucleotides: TGTGCCAGCAGCTCGGGACTAGCGGGAGGTCGGGGGGATCGGTTCTTC. This rearrangement joins TRBV7-3 to TRBJ2-1, with 15 bases lining up with TRBD2. V was pared by 4 bases and J by 15 bases, with 13 bases of the junction left unmatched. This CDR3 is 16 amino acids long. Germline V gene data show CDR1 as SGHTA and CDR2 as FQGTGA.

V and J are TRBV27 and TRBJ2-3, with 7 bases fitting TRBD1. CDR1 is MNHEY and CDR2 is SMNVEV in the germline V gene (reference sequence). The V and J ends lost 5 bases and 0 bases, in that order; junction bases with no gene match: 11. There are 17 residues in the CDR3. The chain's CDR3 is CASSRNIRDRSTDTQYF. CDR3 sequence (DNA): TGTGCCAGCAGTCGTAATATCCGGGACAGAAGCACAGATACGCAGTATTTT.

The CDR3: CASSPSGTQETQYF. CDR3 nucleotides: TGTGCCAGCTCTCCCAGCGGGACCCAAGAGACCCAGTACTTC. V and J are TRBV18 and TRBJ2-5, with TRBD2 matching over 7 bases. Germline CDR1 reads KGHSH; CDR2 reads LQKENI. V trimming: 6 bases; J trimming: 1 base; junction bases outside the gene matches: 5. This CDR3 spans 14 amino acids.

V gene TRBV9 combines with J gene TRBJ1-6; D is ambiguous. V lost 2 bases, J lost 0 bases, and 6 bases lay in between. There are 15 residues in the CDR3. CDR1 SGDLS and CDR2 YYNGEE come from the germline V gene. For the CDR3, the DNA is TGTGCCAGCAGCGTCGCGAGCTCCTATAATTCACCCCTCCACTTT. Protein: CASSVASSYNSPLHF.

The J gene is TRBJ2-1, the V gene TRBV27; TRBD2 matches at 7 bases. Germline trimming cut 2 bases from V and 11 bases from J; bases unmatched to any gene: 3. In germline, CDR1 is MNHEY, CDR2 SMNVEV (reference sequence). CDR3 length equals 12 residues. The CDR3 DNA reads TGTGCCAGCAGTTTAAGGGACTATCAGCAGTTCTTC. This gives the protein CASSLRDYQQFF.

This clone turned up a few times. J is TRBJ1-2 and V is TRBV27, with D maybe TRBD1 (5 bases). Germline V gene sequence: CDR1 MNHEY, CDR2 SMNVEV (reference sequence). V was trimmed by 6 bases and J by 2 bases, leaving 7 bases between them. The CDR3 contains 12 residues. CDR3 loop: CASRSGNYGYTF. As DNA, the CDR3 is TGTGCCAGCAGATCAGGGAACTATGGCTACACCTTC.

The rearrangement uses TRBV6-4 and TRBJ1-1; D not resolved. The CDR3 loop spans 13 amino acids. With 4 bases removed from V and 2 bases from J, the gap between germline ends came to 8 bases. Germline values: CDR1 MRHNA, CDR2 SNTAGT. For the CDR3, the DNA is TGTGCCAGCAGTGTATCAGTTAACACTGAAGCTTTCTTT. The encoded protein is CASSVSVNTEAFF.

This clone was picked up one time. The chain has TRBV2 and TRBJ1-5; weak D call: TRBD1 (6 bases). Between the trimmed V and J ends, which lost 7 bases and 0 bases, there was a span of 28 bases. The CDR3 length is 20 residues. Germline assignment: CDR1 SNHLY and CDR2 FYNNEI. The CDR3 reads CASTGGGRDRTDLSNQPQHF. The DNA of the CDR3 is TGTGCCAGCACTGGGGGGGGAAGGGACCGGACAGACCTTAGCAATCAGCCCCAGCATTTT.

The CDR3 DNA reads as TGTGCCAGCGGGGCAGAACACATGAACACTGAAGCTTTCTTT. Translated, it gives CASGAEHMNTEAFF. The chain recombines TRBV28 with TRBJ1-1; weak D call: TRBD1 (5 bases). The CDR3 sequence is 14 residues long. Trimming removed 8 bases from V and 0 bases from J, with 13 bases in between. Germline V lookup: CDR1 MDHEN, CDR2 SYDVKM.

This chain's CDR3 is CASSYEEYNEQFF. The CDR3 DNA follows: TGTGCCAGCAGTTACGAGGAATACAATGAGCAGTTCTTC. The chain employs TRBV6-5 and TRBJ2-1; D gene unclear. The CDR3 runs 13 residues. Trimming shortened V by 2 bases and J by 4 bases, and 6 bases separated the two germline ends. Per germline, CDR1 MNHEY and CDR2 SVGAGI.

The chain couples TRBV4-3 to TRBJ1-4; D remains ambiguous. This CDR3 is 13 amino acids long. Germline loops: CDR1 LGHNA, CDR2 YSLEER. Trimming cost V 1 base and J 8 bases, with 8 bases left between them. For the CDR3, the DNA is TGCGCCAGCAGCCAAGGTACCCGGGAAAAACTGTTTTTT. As protein: CASSQGTREKLFF.

The V call is TRBV19, the J call TRBJ2-7; maybe TRBD2 (6 bases). The germline V gene has CDR1 LNHDA and CDR2 SQIVND (reference sequence). V gave up 0 bases and J gave up 3 bases, with 9 bases separating them. This CDR3 spans 14 amino acids. CDR3 residues: CASSIEAGIYEQYF. CDR3 nucleotides: TGTGCCAGTAGTATAGAGGCGGGGATCTACGAGCAGTACTTC.

V is TRBV6-6 and J is TRBJ1-4; D unresolved. Trimming stripped 7 bases from V and 5 bases from J, with 14 bases between. Germline V gene data show CDR1 as MNHNY and CDR2 as SVGAGI (reference sequence). CDR3 length equals 14 residues. DNA of the CDR3: TGTGCCAGCACTTCAGCGTCGGGAAATGAAAAACTGTTTTTT. Residues: CASTSASGNEKLFF.

The V gene is TRBV6-5, the J gene TRBJ1-1; the D is unclear. Looked up from germline, CDR1 is MNHEY and CDR2 is SVGAGI. This CDR3 has 11 residues. V gave up 2 bases and J gave up 10 bases, with 8 bases separating them. DNA of the CDR3: TGTGCCAGCAGTTACGCGGAACGAGCTTTCTTT. It translates to CASSYAERAFF.

V gene TRBV5-6 combines with J gene TRBJ1-1, with D tentatively TRBD1 (6 bases). Germline assignment: CDR1 SGHDT and CDR2 YYEEEE. The CDR3 contains 15 residues. Trimming removed 6 bases from V and 2 bases from J, with 17 bases in between. In DNA form, the CDR3 reads TGTGCCAGCACCAATCGGGGGGCGCATAACACTGAAGCTTTCTTT. It yields the protein CASTNRGAHNTEAFF.

The gene calls are TRBV5-1 and TRBJ2-3; 8 bases are a match to TRBD2. CDR1 and CDR2 from the germline V gene are SGHRS and YFSETQ. V trimming: 4 bases; J trimming: 4 bases; junction bases outside the gene matches: 20. The CDR3 covers 19 residues. CDR3 bases: TGCGCCAGCAGCCGTAACACCCATCTCGGGGGGGGGACGGCAGATACGCAGTATTTT. Translating it yields CASSRNTHLGGGTADTQYF.

This chain joins TRBV11-2 and TRBJ2-1, with TRBD2 matching over 10 bases. V dropped 0 bases and J dropped 2; count of bases not matched to a gene: 4. Germline CDR1 is SGHAT and CDR2 is FQNNGV. This CDR3 region has 17 residues. The CDR3 region has the DNA TGTGCCAGCAGCTTAGATCTCCTAGCGGGAGCCTACAATGAGCAGTTCTTC. This gives the protein CASSLDLLAGAYNEQFF.

V usage is TRBV4-3 and J usage is TRBJ2-7, with 15 positions matching TRBD2. The CDR3 consists of 15 residues. Germline-derived CDR1 and CDR2 are LGHNA and YSLEER. V trimming: 3 bases; J trimming: 4 bases; junction bases outside the gene matches: 1. CDR3 coding DNA: TGCGCCAGCAGCCAGGGACTAGCGGGAGGTTACGAGCAGTACTTC. This sequence encodes CASSQGLAGGYEQYF.

The rearrangement uses TRBV10-3 and TRBJ1-5; tentative D call: TRBD1 (6 bases). V lost 0 bases, J lost 3 bases, and 18 bases lay in between. The CDR3 spans 18 residues. Germline lookup yields CDR1 ENHRY and CDR2 SYGVKD. The CDR3 reads CAISESSWGGQLNQPQHF. The CDR3 coding sequence is TGTGCCATCAGTGAGTCTAGTTGGGGTGGACAGCTCAATCAGCCCCAGCATTTT.

Comment on this clone: The same CDR3 can be traced to other DNA sequences in this sample. V and J are TRBV18 and TRBJ1-2; 9 bases are a match to TRBD1. The J segment lost 5 bases and the V segment lost 3 bases, leaving 7 bases of the junction unmatched. The CDR3 is 15 residues long. Looked up from germline, CDR1 is KGHSH and CDR2 is LQKENI. The chain's CDR3 is CASSPRTGESYGYTF. CDR3 in DNA: TGTGCCAGCTCACCCCGGACAGGGGAGAGTTATGGCTACACCTTC.

The V gene is TRBV12-5, the J gene TRBJ1-6; D unresolved. The CDR3 runs to 16 residues. With 5 bases removed from V and 8 bases from J, the gap between germline ends came to 19 bases. Germline CDR1 reads LGHNT; CDR2 reads FRNRAP. The CDR3 DNA reads TGTGCTAGTGGTATAACGTCGGCGGGTCGAGATTCACCCCTCCACTTT. This translates into CASGITSAGRDSPLHF.

The J gene is TRBJ1-5, the V gene TRBV6-6; 7 bases align to TRBD1. Germline CDR1 reads MNHNY; CDR2 reads SVGAGI (reference sequence). This CDR3 has 16 residues. With 6 bases clipped from V and 7 bases from J, the junction kept 15 bases outside the gene matches. The CDR3 nucleotides read TGTGCCAGCAGCCACGGGGGTACGGACAGGCACCAGCCCCAGCATTTT. Its translation is CASSHGGTDRHQPQHF.